What follows is one TCR beta chain and its context. The antigen it recognizes is unknown. Base qualities are not recorded, but no much larger clone differs from it by a single base. To prepare the library, 5' RACE was applied. Sequencing took place on an Illumina HiSeq 2000. Template switching added a universal primer binding site, and the final cDNA carried a unique molecular identifier that allowed TCR cDNA molecules to be counted accurately. First-strand cDNA for TCR alpha and beta chains was synthesized from specific primers in the conserved constant-segment region. To control for contamination, each cDNA library was double barcoded with a SMART-Mk sample barcode plus Illumina barcodes. Two successive PCR steps introduced TruSeq adapter sequences along with Illumina sample barcodes. Sequencing of the TCR alpha and beta cDNA libraries was done on the Illumina HiSeq platform using custom primers. The authors' analysis ran thus. Unique molecular identifiers were extracted from raw reads with MiGEC, and CDR3 positions were determined with MiXCR. For each individual, recombination models were inferred using an EM algorithm with the repgenHMM and IGoR tools. Shared clonotypes were analyzed with the tcR package in R, and sharing was normalized by the product of cloneset sizes. To study raw recombination without the effects of thymic and clonal selection, out-of-frame nonproductive sequences were analyzed. TCRdb's own reprocessing of the public reads used fastp at Q25 and MiXCR and kept productive beta chains. Merged by CDR3 protein, the rows form single entries marked with the most common genes and DNA. The V and J calls here are based on TCRdb, not the publication. The sample table holds just over 500,000 distinct CDR3 sequences, of which roughly 21% were seen once. In total, the top ten clones hold 0.75% to 0.95% of the sample.

The record originates from a study of identical twins (dated by TCRdb to 2016 to 2017). Some background on the complete study: TCR alpha and beta repertoires from monozygotic twins, unrelated adults of various ages and cord blood were deep-sequenced to test whether fetal clonotypes persist. Replicate twin experiments were performed at different times using different library preparation protocols to rule out contamination.

Based on the germline V gene (reference sequence), the CDR1 and CDR2 sequences are DFQATT and SNEGSKA. The CDR3 measures 16 amino acids from cysteine to phenylalanine. The DNA shown is the 48-base CDR3, in frame from base 1. Deletion took 3 bases off V and 2 bases off J, with a span of 18 bases between the germline ends. Every donor in the study was a healthy Caucasian. Three pairs of female monozygotic twins, all aged roughly 18 to 30 years, made up the twin cohort. Positive isolation kits from Invitrogen were used to isolate the CD4+ and CD8+ T cell populations. General study outcomes and caveats: Zero-insertion analyses could be partly confounded by invariant T cells such as MAIT and iNKT, though diverse VJ usage argued against such confounding for most clonotypes. Compared with coincidental sharing between unrelated individuals, an excess of low generation-probability sequences was observed among out-of-frame TCR alpha sequences shared between twins. A weaker excess of twin sharing was found in beta out-of-frame sequences because the signal-to-noise ratio was lowered by fewer shared sequences. Fewer insertions were carried by abundant cord blood beta clonotypes, a similar but weaker trend appeared in young adult naive repertoires, and no such trend appeared in memory repertoires. In monozygotic twins, out-of-frame TCR alpha sharing was systematically underestimated by recombination models, although the models agreed with sharing between unrelated individuals. Because the same donors could not be followed over many years, conclusions were based on cross-sectional statistical analysis.

Another study also made use of these data, one on T cells expressing NK-cell markers. The second study's authors report: Fewer than ten donors provided sorted CD3+CD56+NKG2C+, CD3+CD56+NKG2C- and CD3+CD56-NKG2C+ T-cell subsets, whose TCR beta-chain repertoires were profiled. Among the eight sequenced donors, seven were HCMV-seropositive and one was HCMV-seronegative. In several experiments an anti-gammadeltaTCR antibody was added to restrict sorting to alphabetaTCR-expressing T cells. For roughly 6 donors, the dominant CD3+CD56+NKG2C+ clonotypes were among the top 10 CD8+ clonotypes and accounted for roughly 1.0-7.5% of CD8+ T cells. Those dominant clonotypes were again the most abundant among CD3+CD56-NKG2C+ cells in a handful of donors, at about 25-60.1%. It remained unclear whether the expanded NKG2C-expressing T cell clones were specific for HCMV antigens. All eight donors whose samples were sequenced were randomly selected healthy volunteers, three of them men and five women. To determine HCMV serostatus, a commercial ELISA kit was used to detect HCMV-specific IgG in serum. Reads were demultiplexed and grouped by UMI with MIGEC, and clonotypes were assembled and quantified with MiTCR. Only TCR cDNA sequences supported by at least two reads were kept to exclude erroneous sequences. The tcR package was used for downstream repertoire analysis, and clonotypes were matched between fractions using CDR3 nucleotide sequence together with V segment. Antigen specificity was annotated against VDJdb with VDJmatch, allowing one amino acid substitution in CDR3.

This TCR was sampled from a young woman in good health. Sequencing was done on a sample of CD4+ T cells sorted from blood. The receptor chain draws on TRBV20-1 and TRBJ2-3; matching of 6 bases hints at TRBD2 as the D gene. The bases are TGCAGTGCTAGTGGAGGTAGCGGCCTGATCACAGATACGCAGTATTTT. It is translated as CSASGGSGLITDTQYF.